Reported below is one T cell receptor beta chain. Its binding antigen is unknown. No qualities accompany the bases; no much larger clone lies one base away. The data were taken from a study of cytomegalovirus exposure and HLA in healthy donors (dated by TCRdb to the late 2010s). Broadly, across the study: In an earlier analysis of 587 of the donors, 250 to 300 Gb of sequence data and some 120 million unique TCR beta sequences from roughly 180 million T cells were reported. Roughly 300 gigabases of sequencing data and tens of millions of unique TCR sequences made up an early release that covered 500 to 650 HLA-typed donors. Of the roughly 410 genotyped donors, less than 85% were placed in the genetic ancestry cluster associated with self-reported Caucasian donors. The study aimed to test whether signatures of past pathogen exposure could be identified by cataloging public T cell receptors. The study profiled the T cell repertoires of hundreds of subjects by immunosequencing and related them to cytomegalovirus serostatus. In addition to the first cohort of hundreds of subjects, a separate validation cohort of 130 or so different subjects was used. To predict cytomegalovirus infection status, the study combined high-throughput TCR immunosequencing, statistical association of individual TCRs with disease status, and machine learning. A later analysis re-analyzed previously published TCR beta repertoires from 500 to 700 donors and added high-resolution HLA genotyping to study TCR occurrence patterns. Rather than drawing on any new phenotypic data, the later analysis identified candidate immune exposures from TCR beta sequences and the way those sequences occurred across donors. To decide whether each TCR beta V gene segment behaved as functional or pseudogenic, an earlier analysis of approximately 600 of the donors relied on high-throughput TCR beta sequencing. Alongside the repertoire data, information on donor age, sex, ethnicity and CMV serostatus was compiled. A later genetic analysis used genome-wide SNP genotypes for about 60% of the 666 donors, treating that subset as a discovery cohort. All discovery cohort repertoires had been generated using a single sequencing platform. Class I and class II HLA loci were covered by the typing at four-digit resolution. Typing coverage differed by locus: A, B, C, DRB1 and DQB1 were typed in roughly 620-630 donors, DQA1 in about 560, DPA1 in 600 to 610, and DPB1 in 450 to 490. A handful of DR-DQ haplotypes were handled as single units for association and clustering because linkage in the cohort was strong. Among 398 genotyped donors of the cohort, an average of roughly 240,000 unique TCR beta nucleotide sequences were sequenced per donor, roughly a sixth of them non-productive.

What the study reported, not specific to this receptor: Some IMGT-functional V segments, including TRBV6-2 and TRBV6-3, could not be told apart with the 87-base-pair reads, so those segments were excluded. When HLA alleles, especially DR and DQ, strongly co-occurred, attributing TCR associations to individual alleles was difficult. In a later analysis, TCR association rates were found to vary across HLA loci, with the most associated TCRs seen for DRB1 alleles and the fewest for HLA-C alleles. Compared with equally common non-associated chains, HLA-associated TCR beta chains in a later analysis were more clonally expanded and had lower generation probabilities. An association between a missense DCLRE1C variant and V-gene and J-gene trimming of TCR beta chains was found in a later genetic analysis and replicated in an independent cohort. In an earlier analysis of some 500 of the donors, most TCR beta V segments appeared in productive rearrangements about 87% or about 30% of the time, broadly matching IMGT annotations. Correlated functional status among segregating V segments might reflect linkage disequilibrium, but an unknown experimental factor could not be ruled out. According to a later genetic analysis, donors in an Asian-associated ancestry cluster had fewer N-insertions in productive TCRs than the roughly 700-donor mean. According to a later analysis, parvovirus B19, influenza, CMV and Epstein-Barr virus appeared linked to several top co-occurrence clusters. In this cohort, only TCR beta chains were sequenced, and detectable features were limited by the absence of alpha or paired-chain data. Sequencing depth was assumed to be roughly uniform across donors in the presence/absence analyses, though that assumption may not hold. The sequencing pipeline was judged likely to have produced a cluster of highly shared sequence variants as a technical artifact. The classifier was reported to diagnose cytomegalovirus status with high specificity and sensitivity in both the original and validation cohorts. In vitro tests confirmed that a few of the cytomegalovirus-associated TCR beta chains recognize cytomegalovirus antigens. Specific HLA alleles were associated with around 18,000 TCR beta sequences at a false discovery rate of 0.05 in a later analysis. The authors suggested that the approach could potentially be extended to other disease states and immunological phenotypes. The earlier analysis of 450 to 700 of the donors excluded fewer than 20 rarely observed V segments, including chromosome 9 orphons, because counts were too low. Because HLA typing was missing for some donors at each locus, association tests included only the typed subset. Across donors, most TCR sequences were observed very rarely, whereas some public TCRs were present in many individuals. CMV serostatus was the only immune exposure information available for the cohort. A later analysis found that most CMV-associated TCR beta chains appeared HLA-restricted, with HLA associations seemingly driven largely by CMV exposure. A further reported finding was that TCR beta sequences accurately predicted the HLA-A and HLA-B alleles for most subjects in the first cohort. The study gave a list of about 150 TCR beta chains associated with cytomegalovirus.

Relative to germline, V is missing 5 bases and J is missing 1 base, with 10 bases of the junction outside any gene match. The CDR3 measures 16 amino acids from cysteine to phenylalanine. This entry keeps only the CDR3 DNA: 48 bases, framed from base 1. Reading the germline V gene (reference sequence) gives CDR1 PRHDT and CDR2 FYEKMQ. The library came from the immunoSEQ multiplex PCR assay. The multiplex PCR relied on a mix of 60 forward primers for TCR Vbeta segments and 13 reverse primers for TCR Jbeta segments. Amplification of the CDR3 region of rearranged TCR beta genes was performed with a multiplex PCR assay on genomic DNA. Amplified TCR beta libraries were sequenced as 87-base-pair reads on the Illumina HiSeq System. Regarding the original processing steps: Across the 666 repertoires, a later analysis counted 75 million to 90 million unique TCR beta chains, roughly 11 million of which were shared by at least two donors. A nearest-neighbor algorithm error-corrected the raw reads and collapsed the reads into unique sequences, merging closely related sequences to remove PCR and sequencing errors. V, D and J gene segments were assigned by aligning CDR3 sequences to IMGT reference sequences. For a sequence to be retained, a match of at least six nucleotides was required to both a V gene segment and a J gene segment. Rearrangements were called productive when the CDR3 lacked stop codons and stayed in frame with V and J; all others were non-productive. CDR3 was defined according to IMGT convention as the region running from the second conserved V-encoded cysteine to the conserved J-encoded phenylalanine. The earlier analysis of some 600 of the donors excluded sequences that lacked an unambiguous match to a single V gene segment. In an earlier analysis of some 590 of the donors, a V segment was called functional when productive rearrangements were above 56.7%, and segregating when the standard deviation between donors exceeded 5%. To diagnose cytomegalovirus status from the catalog of TCR beta chain sequences, a statistical classification framework was built. A later analysis assigned V and J genes by comparing TCR nucleotide sequences with IMGT/GENE-DB human TR gene sequences. The TCRdist pipeline was used in a later analysis to assign CDR3 sequences and most-parsimonious VDJ recombination scenarios. In a later analysis, each TCR beta chain was defined by its CDR3 amino acid sequence together with its V-gene family, and reads without a unique V-gene family were excluded. As a way to deal with suspected cross-contamination and a sequencing artifact, a later analysis dropped 592 nucleotide sequences that were highly shared and had low generation probability. In a later analysis, a clonal expansion index was calculated for each public chain from normalized within-repertoire ranks of inferred template counts. A later analysis computed generation probabilities with a VDJ recombination model fitted to out-of-frame rearrangements, and checked the results against IGoR. Hypergeometric tests were used in a later analysis to score TCR-TCR, TCR-HLA and TCR-CMV co-occurrence, with a repertoire-size bias correction applied to the TCR pairs. False discovery rates were estimated in a later analysis by permuting HLA or CMV assignments 20 times. In a later analysis, co-occurring TCRs were grouped using DBSCAN, and TCRdist sequence similarity was added for clustering within HLA-allele-positive subsets. Repertoires with fewer than 30,000 or more than 120,000 public chains were left out of co-occurrence clustering, as were five repertoires with anomalous nucleotide sharing. TCRdb retrieved this table from immuneACCESS and kept in-frame rearrangements only. Not all clones are present; in checked studies, unresolved V genes account for under half, and no reason is known for the remainder. From that table come the V and J calls and clone size; the DNA was used to work out D and trimming. This sample lists roughly 66,000 clones; roughly 79% were detected once. The ten biggest clones cover 5.5% to 7% of the sample.

The cohort comprised 666 healthy bone marrow donors. At the time of sampling, every cohort member was nominally healthy, though immune exposures that went unrecorded were likely present. The donor tested CMV seronegative and was one of the 352 seronegative cohort members. Every donor gave a peripheral blood sample, and the peripheral blood mononuclear cells from that sample were used for TCR beta sequencing. Genomic DNA was extracted from the blood cell samples with the Qiagen DNeasy Blood Extraction Kit. The sequence links TRBV13 to TRBJ1-1, with 7 junctional bases fitting TRBD1. The specimen sequenced was PBMCs. This receptor was identified in a man in his fifties in good health and CMV-seronegative. CDR3 sequence: CASSASLNRGNTEAFF. The nucleotide sequence is given as TGTGCCAGCAGCGCAAGTTTAAACAGGGGGAACACTGAAGCTTTCTTT.